This TCR beta chain was identified during a study of T cells after yellow fever vaccination. The wider study: Preparation of the low-cell-number fractions used SMART-Seq v4 Ultra Low Input. Points from the study as a whole: The study re-detected most primary-vaccination clones after the booster (96% CD4, 88% CD8).

This clonotype appeared a few times. No antigen is known for it. MiXCR was run by TCRdb on the 5' RACE reads, yielding one entry per CDR3 protein. The sample carries roughly 300,000 distinct CDR3 sequences, 6.8% recorded once. This CDR3 has 16 amino acids. Trimming at V came to 6 bases and at J to 7 bases, leaving 13 bases not matched to a gene. The chain is built from TRBV12-3 or TRBV12-4 and TRBJ1-4; 8 nucleotides line up with TRBD1. The sequence was obtained from a man aged 18 to 29 who received the YFV17D yellow fever vaccine. The sample consisted of PBMCs, taken around 45 days after the first yellow fever vaccination. DNA for the CDR3: TGTGCCAGCAGCTTCAGCGAGACAGGGGAGGGTGAAAAACTGTTTTTT. Translating it yields CASSFSETGEGEKLFF.